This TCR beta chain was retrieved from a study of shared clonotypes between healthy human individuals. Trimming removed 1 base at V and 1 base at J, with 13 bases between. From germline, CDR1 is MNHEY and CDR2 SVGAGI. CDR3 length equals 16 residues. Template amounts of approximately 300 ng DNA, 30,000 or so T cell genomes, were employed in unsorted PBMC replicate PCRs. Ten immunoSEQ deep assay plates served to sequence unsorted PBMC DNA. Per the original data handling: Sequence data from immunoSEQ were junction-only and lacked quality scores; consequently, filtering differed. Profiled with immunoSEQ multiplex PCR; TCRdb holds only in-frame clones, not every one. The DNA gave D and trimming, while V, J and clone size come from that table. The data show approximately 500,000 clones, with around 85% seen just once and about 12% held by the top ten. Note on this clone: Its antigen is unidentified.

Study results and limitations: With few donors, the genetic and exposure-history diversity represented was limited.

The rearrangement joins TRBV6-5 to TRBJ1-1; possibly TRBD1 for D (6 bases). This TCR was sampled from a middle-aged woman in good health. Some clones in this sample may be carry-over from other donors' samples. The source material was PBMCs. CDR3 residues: CASSYWARGGNTEAFF. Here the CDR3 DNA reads TGTGCCAGCAGTTACTGGGCCAGAGGGGGGAACACTGAAGCTTTCTTT.